This entry lists 17 T cell receptor beta chains sequenced from one sample in a study of T cells in Graves' hyperthyroidism and ophthalmopathy (dated by TCRdb to the late 2010s). Libraries were built with multiplex PCR. TCRdb names Illumina HiSeq 2000 as the instrument used. Amplification of TCR beta CDR3 regions was carried out from RNA transcripts. The first round of RT-PCR for the TCR CDR3 was performed with the HTBI primer set and the Qiagen OneStep RT-PCR kit. TCRdb reprocessed the public reads (quality trimming at Q25 with fastp, clone calling with MiXCR) and kept in-frame beta chains. Merged by CDR3 protein, the rows form single entries marked with the most common genes and DNA. In this sample the table shows about 270,000 distinct CDR3 sequences, about 20% of which occur a single time. Of the sample, roughly 60% is held by the ten largest clones. The sequenced sample consisted of blood. The receptors were gathered from a man in his thirties or forties with Graves' ophthalmopathy.

The chain joins TRBV4-1 to TRBJ2-3; 8 bases are a match to TRBD2. The CDR3 has 16 amino acids. In germline, CDR1 is MGHRA, CDR2 YSYEKL. With 2 bases clipped from V and 3 bases from J, the junction kept 7 bases outside the gene matches. The CDR3 here is CASSQSRGGRTDTQYF. CDR3 in DNA: TGCGCCAGCAGCCAATCAAGGGGCGGGAGGACAGATACGCAGTATTTT.

This chain connects TRBV12-3 or TRBV12-4 to TRBJ2-4, with D unresolved. Trimming left V 2 bases short and J 4 bases short, with 15 bases between. This CDR3 has 16 amino acids. Here the CDR3 reads CASSLKQLAPKNIQYF. The CDR3 nucleotides are TGTGCCAGCAGTTTAAAACAATTGGCCCCAAAAAACATTCAGTACTTC.

This clonotype was observed a few times. The V gene is TRBV6-1, the J gene TRBJ1-2, with D uncertain. With 5 bases removed from V and 3 bases from J, the gap between germline ends came to 10 bases. This CDR3 spans 13 amino acids. The germline CDR1 and CDR2 sequences are MNHNS and SASEGT. The CDR3 here is CASSMEGDYGYTF. The CDR3 bases are TGTGCCAGCAGTATGGAGGGAGACTATGGCTACACCTTC.

Many counts were recorded for this clonotype. The J gene is TRBJ2-5, the V gene TRBV20-1, with 11 bases matching TRBD2. Germline V gene sequence: CDR1 DFQATT, CDR2 SNEGSKA (reference sequence). The CDR3 runs 14 residues. V lost 5 bases, J lost 3 bases, and 5 bases stayed unmatched. In DNA, the CDR3 is TGCAGTGCTCTGGAACTAGCGGGGGAAGAGACCCAGTACTTC. Its protein product is CSALELAGEETQYF.

This chain links TRBV6-5 with TRBJ1-1; D is unresolved. Germline V lookup: CDR1 MNHEY, CDR2 SVGAGI. Trimming took 2 bases from V and 2 from J, leaving 6 bases between them. The CDR3 has 13 amino acids. CDR3 region: CASSYPPNTEAFF. CDR3 DNA: TGTGCCAGCAGTTACCCGCCTAACACTGAAGCTTTCTTT.

This clonotype was seen ten or more times. The CDR3 nucleotides are TGTGCCAGCAGCTTGAGCTCGTTGAACACTGAAGCTTTCTTT. Amino acid sequence: CASSLSSLNTEAFF. The rearrangement uses TRBV7-9 and TRBJ1-1; D gene uncertain. Trimming removed 3 bases from V and 0 bases from J, with 8 bases in between. This CDR3 region has 14 residues. The germline V gene has CDR1 SEHNR and CDR2 FQNEAQ (reference sequence).

The gene calls are TRBV19 and TRBJ1-1; a weak D match, TRBD1 (6 bases). V lost 6 bases and J lost 7, with 12 bases in between. Germline CDR1 is LNHDA and CDR2 is SQIVND (reference sequence). This CDR3 region has 12 residues. CDR3 in amino acids: CASSIQGFEAFF. Here the CDR3 DNA reads TGTGCCAGTAGCATACAGGGATTTGAAGCTTTCTTT.

The chain uses TRBV24-1 and TRBJ2-2; TRBD1 matches 7 bases. CDR3 size: 15 residues. Germline lookup yields CDR1 KGHDR and CDR2 SFDVKD. V gave up 5 bases and J gave up 2 bases; unmatched junction bases: 4. CDR3 region: CATSVKGANTGELFF. CDR3 nucleotide sequence: TGTGCCACCAGTGTCAAGGGGGCTAACACCGGGGAGCTGTTTTTT.

This clonotype was observed many times. V and J are TRBV7-2 and TRBJ2-3, with 9 bases identical to TRBD2. V was pared by 1 base and J by 9 bases, with 8 bases of the junction left unmatched. Germline loops: CDR1 SGHTA, CDR2 FQGNSA. This CDR3 contains 15 residues. As DNA, the CDR3 is TGTGCCAGCAGCTTAGGGGCGGGAGGGGCTTTAACGCAGTATTTT. Translated: CASSLGAGGALTQYF.

Ten or more counts support this clonotype. The chain uses TRBV11-2 and TRBJ2-1; 8 nucleotides align to TRBD2. The germline CDR1 and CDR2 sequences are SGHAT and FQNNGV. The V segment lost 1 base and the J segment 0 bases; nucleotides outside the gene matches: 8. The CDR3 runs 18 residues. CDR3 loop: CASSLGGGSGSSYNEQFF. CDR3 nucleotide sequence: TGTGCCAGCAGCTTAGGTGGGGGAAGCGGGAGCTCCTACAATGAGCAGTTCTTC.

This sequence joins TRBV20-1 and TRBJ2-5; TRBD2 agrees at 9 bases. Trimming removed 6 bases from V and 2 bases from J; junction bases left unmatched: 10. The CDR3 totals 15 residues. Germline-derived CDR1 and CDR2 are DFQATT and SNEGSKA (reference sequence). The CDR3 loop is CSAILSGRSQETQYF. The CDR3 DNA reads as TGCAGTGCCATCCTTAGCGGGAGATCGCAAGAGACCCAGTACTTC.

The V and J genes are TRBV11-3 and TRBJ1-2; tentatively, D is TRBD1 (6 bases). CDR3 length: 13 residues. Germline lookup yields CDR1 SGHNT and CDR2 YENEEA. Trimming removed 4 bases from V and 4 bases from J, with 10 bases in between. CDR3 residues: CASSSGQLYGYTF. CDR3 DNA sequence: TGTGCCAGCAGCTCCGGACAGCTCTATGGCTACACCTTC.

This clonotype occurred a few times. V gene TRBV5-1 combines with J gene TRBJ1-6, with TRBD1 as a possible D gene (5 bases). The CDR3 has 13 residues. Germline V gene sequence: CDR1 SGHRS, CDR2 YFSETQ. Trimming left V 0 bases short and J 10 bases short, with 8 bases between. The CDR3 bases are TGCGCCAGCAGCTTGGCGGGGCGGTCACCCCTCCACTTT. It yields the protein CASSLAGRSPLHF. Drawing the rest from reference TRBV5-1 and TRBJ1-6, the complete variable domain is KAGVTQTPRYLIKTRGQQVTLSCSPISGHRSVSWYQQTPGQGLQFLFEYFSETQRNKGNFPGRFSGRQFSNSRSEMNVSTLELGDSALYLCASSLAGRSPLHFGNGTRLTVT.

With respect to this clonotype: A junction boundary mismatches the germline segment, possibly from a read error. The rearrangement links TRBV7-7 to TRBJ2-1; D is undetermined. The CDR3 totals 15 residues. CDR1 is SSHAT and CDR2 is FNYEAQ in the germline V gene (reference sequence). The CDR3 region has the DNA TGTGCTAGCAGCTTATCCCTCGACACCTACAATGAGCAGTTCTTC. Encoded protein: CASSLSLDTYNEQFF. The full variable domain, with the rest looked up from reference TRBV7-7 and TRBJ2-1, is GAGVSQSPRYKVTKRGQDVTLRCDPISSHATLYWYQQALGQGPEFLTYFNYEAQPDKSGLPSDRFSAERPEGSISTLTIQRTEQRDSAMYRCASSLSLDTYNEQFFGPGTRLTVL.

In its sample, this clonotype was seen many times. The gene calls are TRBV20-1 and TRBJ2-3; 8 bases are shared with TRBD2. V dropped 0 bases and J dropped 4; count of bases not matched to a gene: 6. Germline-derived CDR1 and CDR2 are DFQATT and SNEGSKA (reference sequence). The CDR3 is 15 residues long. This CDR3 reads CSARDRVGRADTQYF. CDR3 bases: TGCAGTGCTAGAGATCGAGTCGGGAGGGCAGATACGCAGTATTTT.

V usage is TRBV28 and J usage is TRBJ2-3; D is uncertain. Germline V gives CDR1 MDHEN, CDR2 SYDVKM. V dropped 5 bases and J dropped 2 bases, with 17 bases sitting between them. The CDR3 extends over 16 amino acids. The CDR3 nucleotides are TGTGCCAGCAGTCCCAATAGAGGAGCGATCACAGATACGCAGTATTTT. Amino acids: CASSPNRGAITDTQYF.

A note on this clonotype: Likely a read error: the CDR3 ends without its conserved phenylalanine or tryptophan. The V gene is TRBV2, the J gene TRBJ2-7, with TRBD1 matching 7 bases. The V gene's germline CDR1 is SNHLY and CDR2 FYNNEI. The trim removed 4 bases at V and 3 bases at J, leaving 9 bases unmatched. This CDR3 has 15 residues. CDR3 loop: CASSGYRDSIYEQYL. DNA for the CDR3: TGTGCCAGCAGTGGGTACCGGGACAGTATCTACGAGCAGTACCTC.